This T cell receptor beta chain emerged from a study of Tregs in tolerant kidney transplant recipients. Clones were read by immunoSEQ multiplex PCR, and TCRdb kept only the in-frame ones, dropping some. The top ten clones hold 1.5% to 2% of a sample with 80,000 or so clones, about 91% of them seen once. The junction had 4 bases not matched to a gene; V was cut back by 8 bases and J by 2 bases. In germline, CDR1 is MDHEN, CDR2 SYDVKM. CDR3 length: 13 amino acids. The nonmyeloablative bone marrow transplants came from related graft donors, with transient mixed chimerism. With regard to this clone: Antigen: not known.

Study results and limitations: Biological reproducibility was not directly addressed in this study. Changing PCR primers prevented nucleotide comparison between some patients' samples.

The input for sequencing was CD4+ T cells from blood (PBMCs), taken 24 months after the transplant. This receptor was taken from a human patient who received a combined kidney and bone marrow transplant. Some of the T cells might come from the graft donor. The J gene is TRBJ2-7, the V gene TRBV28; 9 bases line up with TRBD2. The chain's CDR3 is CASVGTSPYEQYF. As DNA, the CDR3 is TGTGCCAGCGTCGGGACTAGCCCCTACGAGCAGTACTTC.